Listed here are 15 T cell receptor beta chains from one sample, sequenced in a study of T cell responses to AZD1222 COVID-19 vaccine (dated by TCRdb to the early 2020s). Library construction relied on the immunoSEQ multiplex PCR assay. TCRdb holds this immuneACCESS table with in-frame rearrangements only. Some clones are missing; in checked studies, unresolved V genes explain under half, and the rest has no known cause. Here the sample has about 96,000 clones; roughly 90% occur a single time. Together, the top ten hold about 2.5% of the sample. Interpreted using the paper, the time point label stands for: baseline before first vaccination. This sample comprised peripheral blood, obtained on day 0 of AZD1222 vaccination. These receptors were taken from an adult in good health.

The table lists this clone with a count of one. The rearrangement links TRBV6-1 to TRBJ2-7; D is undetermined. Germline V gene lookup returns CDR1 MNHNS and CDR2 SASEGT. This CDR3 is built from 15 residues. V was cut by 0 bases and J by 0 bases, with 9 bases left in between. DNA for the CDR3: TGTGCCAGCAGTGAAGCGCGAGAAGCCTCCTACGAGCAGTACTTC. Its protein is CASSEAREASYEQYF.

The V call is TRBV11-2, the J call TRBJ2-7; D may correspond to TRBD1 or TRBD2 (6 bases each). V lost 5 bases, J lost 1 base, and 15 bases lay in between. Germline CDR1 is SGHAT and CDR2 is FQNNGV. The CDR3 has 15 amino acids. The CDR3 region has the DNA TGTGCCAGCAGCCTACAGGGACTTTTATCCTACGAGCAGTACTTC. Its translation is CASSLQGLLSYEQYF.

This clone showed up just once. The genes are TRBV7-3 and TRBJ2-1; maybe TRBD2 (5 bases). This CDR3 region has 13 residues. V dropped 5 bases and J dropped 8 bases, with 13 bases sitting between them. CDR1 is SGHTA, CDR2 FQGTGA, per germline. The CDR3 nucleotides read TGTGCCAGCAGCAGCGGCGTGGGCTATGAGCAGTTCTTC. Residues: CASSSGVGYEQFF.

The chain has TRBV18 and TRBJ2-3, with 14 bases lining up with TRBD2. Germline-derived CDR1 and CDR2 are KGHSH and LQKENI. V lost 4 bases, J lost 6 bases, and 6 bases stayed unmatched. The CDR3 is 16 amino acids. This CDR3 is CASSRGTSGGEDTQYF. The CDR3 coding sequence is TGTGCCAGCTCACGGGGGACTAGCGGGGGAGAGGATACGCAGTATTTT.

This clone was seen only a few times. The CDR3 DNA reads TGTGCCAGCAGCTTCACCGGGACTAGCGGGAAGATAGTCGGGGAGCTGTTTTTT. Translated, it gives CASSFTGTSGKIVGELFF. The rearrangement links TRBV7-9 to TRBJ2-2, with 13 bases fitting TRBD2. V lost 3 bases to trimming and J lost 7 bases; unmatched junction nucleotides: 11. The CDR3 runs 18 residues. CDR1 SEHNR and CDR2 FQNEAQ come from the germline V gene (reference sequence).

The V and J genes are TRBV30 and TRBJ2-3, with 8 nucleotides matching TRBD2. Germline trimming cut 2 bases from V and 10 bases from J; bases unmatched to any gene: 5. The CDR3 is 12 residues long. The germline V gene encodes CDR1 GTSNPN and CDR2 SVGIG (reference sequence). CDR3 amino acids: CAWSKSGGPQYF. CDR3 nucleotide sequence: TGTGCCTGGAGTAAGAGCGGGGGCCCGCAGTATTTT.

CDR3 amino acids: CASSQGQGRVSYNEQFF. The CDR3 coding sequence is TGTGCCAGCAGCCAAGGTCAGGGGCGGGTGTCCTACAATGAGCAGTTCTTC. V gene TRBV14 combines with J gene TRBJ2-1, with a possible D match to TRBD1 (6 bases). V lost 1 base and J 1 base, leaving 14 bases between the germline ends. This CDR3 is 17 amino acids long. Germline V gene sequence: CDR1 SGHDN, CDR2 FVKESK.

V usage is TRBV6-2 or TRBV6-3 and J usage is TRBJ1-2; no firm D call. The CDR3 length is 12 residues. Trimming left V 6 bases short and J 7 bases short, with 12 bases between. CDR1 is MNHEY, CDR2 SVGEGT, per germline. For the CDR3, the DNA is TGTGCCAGCAGCAGACTCTTTCTTGGCTACACCTTC. Its protein is CASSRLFLGYTF.

This chain uses TRBV10-3 with TRBJ1-5; D unclear. V was pared by 0 bases and J by 0 bases, with 9 bases between. This CDR3 contains 16 residues. The germline V gene has CDR1 ENHRY and CDR2 SYGVKD. This chain's CDR3 is CAISESRPNSNQPQHF. The CDR3 DNA reads TGTGCCATCAGTGAGTCGAGGCCAAATAGCAATCAGCCCCAGCATTTT.

The chain carries TRBV12-3 or TRBV12-4 and TRBJ1-1; D gene uncertain. The CDR3 extends over 11 amino acids. With 7 bases removed from V and 2 bases from J, the gap between germline ends came to 5 bases. In DNA, the CDR3 is TGTGCCAGCAACTTCAACACTGAAGCTTTCTTT. Protein product: CASNFNTEAFF.

This chain connects TRBV5-4 to TRBJ1-6, with 9 positions matching TRBD1. V dropped 3 bases and J dropped 9; count of bases not matched to a gene: 4. This CDR3 has 14 amino acids. The germline V gene has CDR1 SGHNT and CDR2 YYREEE (reference sequence). DNA of the CDR3: TGTGCCAGCAGCTCTGGACAGGGGTTTTCACCCCTCCACTTT. Translated: CASSSGQGFSPLHF.

This clone came up a few times. The V and J genes are TRBV11-3 and TRBJ2-3; no clear D. Germline V lookup: CDR1 SGHNT, CDR2 YENEEA. The CDR3 is made up of 14 amino acids. With 0 bases removed from V and 1 base from J, the gap between germline ends came to 5 bases. CDR3 sequence (DNA): TGTGCCAGCAGCTTAGAAGCTCGCACAGATACGCAGTATTTT. As protein: CASSLEARTDTQYF.

This clone was recorded once. The genes are TRBV25-1 and TRBJ1-2; D call uncertain. V gave up 5 bases and J gave up 1 base, with 17 bases separating them. CDR1 and CDR2 (germline): MGHDK, SYGVNS. The CDR3 is 16 residues long. The CDR3 DNA sequence: TGTGCCAGCAGTCCAATCGGCAGATTTGATAACTATGGCTACACCTTC. This translates into CASSPIGRFDNYGYTF.

J is TRBJ2-1 and V is TRBV29-1, with 7 bases that match TRBD1. In germline, CDR1 is SQVTM, CDR2 ANQGSEA. The CDR3 contains 13 residues. J was trimmed by 6 bases and V by 8 bases; bases with no gene match: 10. CDR3 residues: CSSQTGTLNEQFF. In DNA form, the CDR3 reads TGCAGCTCTCAGACAGGGACCCTCAATGAGCAGTTCTTC.

The chain uses TRBV10-3 and TRBJ2-3, with 8 bases aligning to TRBD2. The trim removed 6 bases at V and 5 bases at J, leaving 10 bases unmatched. The CDR3 is 15 residues long. The germline CDR1 and CDR2 sequences are ENHRY and SYGVKD. The CDR3 DNA sequence: TGTGCCATCAGGGCGGAGGGACTAGAAATAGATACGCAGTATTTT. It yields the protein CAIRAEGLEIDTQYF.